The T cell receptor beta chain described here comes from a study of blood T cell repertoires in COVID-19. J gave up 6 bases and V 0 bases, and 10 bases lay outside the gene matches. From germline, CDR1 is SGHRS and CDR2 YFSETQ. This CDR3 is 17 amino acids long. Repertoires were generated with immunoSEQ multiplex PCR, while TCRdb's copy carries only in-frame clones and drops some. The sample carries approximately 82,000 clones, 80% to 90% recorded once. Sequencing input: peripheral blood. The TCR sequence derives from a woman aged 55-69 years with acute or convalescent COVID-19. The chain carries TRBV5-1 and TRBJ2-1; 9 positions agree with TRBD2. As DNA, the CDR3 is TGCGCCAGCAGCTTGGCTCTTCGGCTAGCGGGATCCAATGAGCAGTTCTTC. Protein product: CASSLALRLAGSNEQFF.